A selection of T cell receptor beta chains follows, all from one sample in a study of shared clonotypes between healthy human individuals. The assay was immunoSEQ multiplex PCR, and TCRdb's table has in-frame clones only and misses some. This table has millions of clones, 90% to 95% appearing once. Sequenced sample: naive CD4+ T cells sorted from blood. The receptors stem from a man aged 18 to 30 in good health. The CDR3 runs from the conserved cysteine through the conserved F or W. A D gene is named only where the DNA matches it firmly. Rows give clone size only sometimes, using once, few, many, or a class for an expanded clone.

TRBV11-2	.	TRBD1	TRBJ2-7	CASSLAGTGPYEQYF	TGTGCCAGCAGCTTGGCCGGGACAGGGCCCTACGAGCAGTACTTC
TRBV19	once	.	TRBJ2-5	CASSIVTTFLGETQYF	TGTGCCAGTAGTATAGTTACAACGTTTCTAGGAGAGACCCAGTACTTC
TRBV2	.	.	TRBJ2-3	CASRDWSTDTQYF	TGTGCCAGCAGGGACTGGAGCACAGATACGCAGTATTTT
TRBV10-3	.	TRBD1	TRBJ2-7	CAISEGTGPYEQYF	TGTGCCATCAGTGAGGGGACAGGGCCCTACGAGCAGTACTTC
TRBV6-4	once	TRBD2	TRBJ2-1	CASSLTSGRSGDEQFF	TGTGCCAGCAGTCTGACTAGCGGGAGGTCGGGCGATGAGCAGTTCTTC
TRBV7-9	.	.	TRBJ1-1	CASSAAGRNTEAFF	TGTGCCAGCAGCGCCGCTGGACGGAACACTGAAGCTTTCTTT
TRBV7-9	.	.	TRBJ2-5	CASTRPQGETQYF	TGTGCCAGCACCAGACCCCAGGGGGAGACCCAGTACTTC
TRBV2	.	.	TRBJ1-1	CASSEAPRANTEAFF	TGTGCCAGCAGTGAAGCCCCCAGGGCGAACACTGAAGCTTTCTTT
TRBV27	.	.	TRBJ2-1	CASSGGTKRNEQFF	TGTGCCAGCAGTGGGGGGACAAAGAGAAATGAGCAGTTCTTC
TRBV7-2	.	TRBD2	TRBJ2-1	CASSRTLAGSYNEQFF	TGTGCCAGCAGCCGAACACTAGCGGGCTCCTACAATGAGCAGTTCTTC
TRBV6-1	.	TRBD1	TRBJ2-3	CASSGTGRPVTDTQYF	TGTGCCAGCAGTGGGACAGGGAGGCCTGTCACAGATACGCAGTATTTT
TRBV5-1	.	.	TRBJ1-4	CASSSQGRNEKLFF	TGCGCCAGCAGCTCTCAGGGGAGAAATGAAAAACTGTTTTTT
TRBV25-1	.	.	TRBJ2-1	CASSLLNEQFF	TGTGCCAGCAGCCTACTAAATGAGCAGTTCTTC
TRBV11-2	.	.	TRBJ2-1	CASSPGRDTYTGGEQFF	TGTGCCAGCAGCCCGGGGCGGGACACTTATACGGGGGGTGAGCAGTTCTTC
TRBV5-1	.	.	TRBJ2-3	CASSSLPNPGDTQYF	TGCGCCAGCAGCTCCTTACCGAACCCGGGAGATACGCAGTATTTT
TRBV28	.	.	TRBJ1-1	CASSQPPPGNTEAFF	TGTGCCAGCAGTCAACCCCCACCGGGGAACACTGAAGCTTTCTTT
TRBV19	.	.	TRBJ1-1	CASRTKGDTEAFF	TGTGCCAGTAGGACGAAGGGGGACACTGAAGCTTTCTTT
TRBV30	.	.	TRBJ2-2	CAWSVLRLTGELFF	TGTGCCTGGAGTGTACTTCGGCTCACCGGGGAGCTGTTTTTT
TRBV7-9	.	TRBD1	TRBJ2-7	CASSTSQGTGAYEQYF	TGTGCCAGCAGTACCTCACAAGGGACAGGGGCCTACGAGCAGTACTTC
TRBV5-1	many	.	TRBJ2-7	CASSLDGSPYEQYF	TGCGCCAGCAGCTTGGACGGGAGCCCCTACGAGCAGTACTTC
TRBV5-5	.	.	TRBJ1-2	CASSLMASYGYTF	TGTGCCAGCAGCTTGATGGCTTCCTATGGCTACACCTTC
TRBV5-6	.	.	TRBJ2-5	CASSFTGAGETQYF	TGTGCCAGCAGCTTTACGGGTGCCGGAGAGACCCAGTACTTC
TRBV2	.	.	TRBJ1-4	CASRETREKLFF	TGTGCCAGCAGAGAGACCCGTGAAAAACTGTTTTTT
TRBV5-3	.	.	TRBJ1-1	CARSLPAPQKNTEAFF	TGTGCCAGAAGCCTTCCGGCCCCCCAGAAGAACACTGAAGCTTTCTTT